The 16 T cell receptor beta chains listed next were all sequenced from one sample in a study of T-cell memory formation after mild COVID-19. TCRdb redid the calling of the 5' RACE reads with MiXCR, one entry per CDR3 protein. The sample holds about 270,000 distinct CDR3 sequences, about a sixth seen once. Sequencing was done on a sample of PBMCs or a T cell subset sorted from them (not recorded which). The receptors derive from a man aged 18 to 35 who had mild COVID-19 (a few samples of this study predate the infection). Cell type and time point are not known.

This clonotype has at least ten counts. The chain joins TRBV4-1 to TRBJ1-6; D not resolved. Germline V gene sequence: CDR1 MGHRA, CDR2 YSYEKL. The CDR3 is 15 residues long. Deletions cut 3 bases from V and 15 bases from J, with 21 bases between. CDR3 sequence reads: CASSHPVGGQGGLHF. In DNA form, the CDR3 reads TGCGCCAGCAGCCATCCAGTGGGCGGTCAAGGTGGCCTCCACTTT.

The rearrangement links TRBV7-2 to TRBJ1-3, with D unresolved. V dropped 3 bases and J dropped 1 base, with 10 bases sitting between them. This CDR3 has 15 amino acids. Germline CDR1 SGHTA, CDR2 FQGNSA. The CDR3 sequence: CASSFLRGSGNTIYF. For the CDR3, the DNA is TGTGCCAGCAGCTTCCTAAGAGGGTCTGGAAACACCATATATTTT.

The rearrangement uses TRBV20-1 and TRBJ2-7; D uncertain. V shed 1 base and J shed 3 bases, with 16 bases lying between them. The CDR3 sequence is 15 residues long. Germline-derived CDR1 and CDR2 are DFQATT and SNEGSKA (reference sequence). The CDR3 region is CSARARPASLYEQYF. DNA for the CDR3: TGCAGTGCTAGAGCCCGCCCGGCCTCCCTCTACGAGCAGTACTTC.

This chain connects TRBV6-2 or TRBV6-3 to TRBJ1-6; a possible D gene is TRBD1 (5 bases). Germline CDR1 reads MNHEY; CDR2 reads SVGEGT. Trimming cost V 6 bases and J 7 bases, with 10 bases left between them. The CDR3 runs 13 residues. CDR3 sequence (DNA): TGTGCCAGCAGCCGGGACGAAAATTCACCCCTCCACTTT. The encoded protein is CASSRDENSPLHF.

This clonotype was picked up a small number of times. This chain connects TRBV5-1 to TRBJ2-5; D gene uncertain. Germline-derived CDR1 and CDR2 are SGHRS and YFSETQ. The CDR3 contains 13 residues. The ends were cut back, 4 bases at V and 7 bases at J, with 14 bases in the middle. The CDR3 region is CASSPEKGPTQYF. In DNA, the CDR3 is TGCGCCAGCAGCCCAGAGAAAGGCCCGACCCAGTACTTC.

This rearrangement joins TRBV5-4 to TRBJ2-2; TRBD2 is a possible D gene (5 bases). V lost 6 bases and J 3 bases, leaving 18 bases between the germline ends. The CDR3 covers 16 residues. Germline CDR1 reads SGHNT; CDR2 reads YYREEE (reference sequence). The CDR3 reads CASTDGEKRHTGELFF. The CDR3 DNA sequence: TGTGCCAGCACGGACGGGGAAAAGCGGCACACCGGGGAGCTGTTTTTT.

The chain uses TRBV6-6 and TRBJ2-1; 15 nucleotides match TRBD2. The J segment lost 7 bases and the V segment lost 6 bases, leaving 13 bases of the junction unmatched. This CDR3 has 18 residues. Germline V gene sequence: CDR1 MNHNY, CDR2 SVGAGI (reference sequence). The CDR3, as DNA: TGTGCCAGCAGCCTAAGGGCGGAGGGGACTAGCGGGGGGAATGAGCAGTTCTTC. This translates into CASSLRAEGTSGGNEQFF.

The chain employs TRBV7-9 and TRBJ1-1, with unresolved D. The CDR3 length is 15 residues. V was pared by 1 base and J by 1 base, with 10 bases between. Germline assignment: CDR1 SEHNR and CDR2 FQNEAQ (reference sequence). This chain's CDR3 is CASSLGAVRNTEAFF. The CDR3 region has the DNA TGTGCCAGCAGCTTAGGGGCAGTCCGGAACACTGAAGCTTTCTTT.

A few counts support this clonotype. The gene calls are TRBV6-2 or TRBV6-3 and TRBJ2-7; D ambiguous. Trimming took 6 bases from V and 6 from J, leaving 18 bases between them. Germline values: CDR1 MNHEY, CDR2 SVGEGT. The length of the CDR3 is 14 residues. CDR3 region: CASSLETLGREQYF. CDR3 nucleotide sequence: TGTGCCAGCAGCCTCGAGACCCTGGGCCGCGAGCAGTACTTC.

The CDR3 nucleotides read TGCGCCAGCAGCCAAGCGGGGGGGCAGAAAAACATTCAGTACTTC. Residues: CASSQAGGQKNIQYF. The V and J genes are TRBV4-1 and TRBJ2-4, with 8 bases that match TRBD2. Germline V gene sequence: CDR1 MGHRA, CDR2 YSYEKL. The CDR3 runs to 15 residues. V trimming: 1 base; J trimming: 4 bases; junction bases outside the gene matches: 3.

The chain has TRBV4-2 and TRBJ2-2; no firm D call. V dropped 4 bases and J dropped 3 bases, with 12 bases sitting between them. The germline V gene has CDR1 LGHNA and CDR2 YNFKEQ. The CDR3 is 15 amino acids. CDR3 in amino acids: CASSLFLPDTGELFF. CDR3 DNA sequence: TGTGCCAGCAGCCTCTTTCTTCCGGACACCGGGGAGCTGTTTTTT.

The gene calls are TRBV27 and TRBJ1-2, with 9 bases fitting TRBD1. Germline V gives CDR1 MNHEY, CDR2 SMNVEV (reference sequence). Unmatched junction bases numbered 7, after V lost 6 bases and J lost 8 bases. The CDR3 is 13 residues long. CDR3 sequence (DNA): TGTGCCAGCAGACCACAGGGGGCGAGAGGCTACACCTTC. Its translation: CASRPQGARGYTF.

This clonotype appeared many times. V and J are TRBV7-2 and TRBJ1-2; maybe TRBD1 (6 bases). The V and J ends lost 0 bases and 7 bases respectively, with 12 bases between them. CDR3 length: 14 residues. The germline V gene encodes CDR1 SGHTA and CDR2 FQGNSA. CDR3 residues: CASSLAPGAVGYTF. The DNA for the CDR3 is TGTGCCAGCAGCTTAGCGCCAGGGGCCGTTGGCTACACCTTC.

V usage is TRBV12-3 or TRBV12-4 and J usage is TRBJ1-5; TRBD1 aligns across 9 bases. The CDR3 covers 17 residues. V dropped 5 bases and J dropped 1; count of bases not matched to a gene: 9. DNA of the CDR3: TGTGCCAGCAGTCTCGGACAGGGGCGAGTAAGCAATCAGCCCCAGCATTTT. Encoded protein: CASSLGQGRVSNQPQHF.

The chain employs TRBV6-1 and TRBJ2-3; unclear D gene. V was cut by 1 base and J by 2 bases, with 4 bases left in between. The germline V gene has CDR1 MNHNS and CDR2 SASEGT. This CDR3 has 13 residues. The CDR3 reads CASSEDNTDTQYF. The CDR3 DNA sequence: TGTGCCAGCAGTGAAGATAACACAGATACGCAGTATTTT.

The gene calls are TRBV12-3 or TRBV12-4 and TRBJ2-7; D may correspond to TRBD1 or TRBD2 (5 bases each). Trimming stripped 3 bases from V and 0 bases from J, with 12 bases between. This CDR3 has 15 amino acids. The CDR3 DNA is TGTGCCAGCAGTTTTGGGACCACTAGCTCCTACGAGCAGTACGTC. It specifies CASSFGTTSSYEQYV.